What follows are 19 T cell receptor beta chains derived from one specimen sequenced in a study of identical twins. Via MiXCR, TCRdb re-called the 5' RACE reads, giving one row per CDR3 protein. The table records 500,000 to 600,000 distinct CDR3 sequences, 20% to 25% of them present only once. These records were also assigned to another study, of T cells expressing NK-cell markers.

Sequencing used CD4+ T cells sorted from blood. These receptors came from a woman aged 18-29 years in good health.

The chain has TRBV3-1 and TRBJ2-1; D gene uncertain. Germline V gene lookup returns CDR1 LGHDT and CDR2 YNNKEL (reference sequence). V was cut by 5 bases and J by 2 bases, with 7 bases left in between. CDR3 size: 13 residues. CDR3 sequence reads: CASSGFTYNEQFF. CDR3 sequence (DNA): TGTGCCAGCAGCGGCTTTACCTACAATGAGCAGTTCTTC.

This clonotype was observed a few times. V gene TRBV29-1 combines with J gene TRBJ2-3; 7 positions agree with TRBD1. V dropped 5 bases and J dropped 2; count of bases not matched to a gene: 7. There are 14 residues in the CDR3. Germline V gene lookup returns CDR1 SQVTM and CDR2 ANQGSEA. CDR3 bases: TGCAGCGTTTATAACAGGGGTTACACAGATACGCAGTATTTT. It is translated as CSVYNRGYTDTQYF.

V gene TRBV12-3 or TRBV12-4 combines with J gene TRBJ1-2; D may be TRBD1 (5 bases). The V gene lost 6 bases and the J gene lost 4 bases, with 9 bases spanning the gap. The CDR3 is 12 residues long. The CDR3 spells CASSGTIYGYTF. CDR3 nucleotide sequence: TGTGCCAGCAGCGGGACGATCTATGGCTACACCTTC.

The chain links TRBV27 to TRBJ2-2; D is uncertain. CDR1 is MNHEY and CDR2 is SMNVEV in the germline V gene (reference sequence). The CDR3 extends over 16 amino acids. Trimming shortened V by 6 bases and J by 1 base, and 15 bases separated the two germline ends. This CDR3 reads CASSPWRTGNTGELFF. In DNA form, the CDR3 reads TGTGCCAGCAGCCCCTGGCGGACCGGGAACACCGGGGAGCTGTTTTTT.

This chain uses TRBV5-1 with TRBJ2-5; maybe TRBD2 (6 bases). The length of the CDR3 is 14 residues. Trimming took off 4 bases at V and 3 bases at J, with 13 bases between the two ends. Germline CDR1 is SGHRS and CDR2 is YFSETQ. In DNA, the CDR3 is TGCGCCAGCAGCCCCCTCGGGGGTGAAGAGACCCAGTACTTC. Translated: CASSPLGGEETQYF. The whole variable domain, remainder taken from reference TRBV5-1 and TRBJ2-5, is KAGVTQTPRYLIKTRGQQVTLSCSPISGHRSVSWYQQTPGQGLQFLFEYFSETQRNKGNFPGRFSGRQFSNSRSEMNVSTLELGDSALYLCASSPLGGEETQYFGPGTRLLVL.

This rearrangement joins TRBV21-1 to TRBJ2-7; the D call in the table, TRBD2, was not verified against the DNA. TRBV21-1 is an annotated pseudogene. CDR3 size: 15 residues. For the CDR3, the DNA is TGTGCCAGCAGCAAAGTAGTGAGCGGGAGCTACGAGCAGTACTTC. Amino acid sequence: CASSKVVSGSYEQYF.

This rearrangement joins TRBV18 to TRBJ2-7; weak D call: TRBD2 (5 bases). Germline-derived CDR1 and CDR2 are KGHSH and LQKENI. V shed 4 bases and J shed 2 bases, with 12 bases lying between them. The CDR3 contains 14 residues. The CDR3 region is CASSQRQAPYEQYF. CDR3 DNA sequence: TGTGCCAGCTCACAGCGGCAGGCCCCCTACGAGCAGTACTTC.

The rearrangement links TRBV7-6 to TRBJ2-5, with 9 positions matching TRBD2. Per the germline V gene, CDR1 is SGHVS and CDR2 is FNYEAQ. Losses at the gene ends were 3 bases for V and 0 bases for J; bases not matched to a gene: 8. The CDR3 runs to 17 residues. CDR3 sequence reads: CASSFSGGLTYQETQYF. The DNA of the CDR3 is TGTGCCAGCAGCTTTAGCGGGGGACTAACGTACCAAGAGACCCAGTACTTC.

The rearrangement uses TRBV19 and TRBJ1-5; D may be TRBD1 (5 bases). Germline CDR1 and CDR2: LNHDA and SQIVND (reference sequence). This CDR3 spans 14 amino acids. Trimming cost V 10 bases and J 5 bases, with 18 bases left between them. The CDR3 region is CATSRPRGYQPQHF. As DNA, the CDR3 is TGTGCCACGTCTCGACCTAGGGGATATCAGCCCCAGCATTTT. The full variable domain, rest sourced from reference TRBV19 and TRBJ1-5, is DGGITQSPKYLFRKEGQNVTLSCEQNLNHDAMYWYRQDPGQGLRLIYYSQIVNDFQKGDIAEGYSVSREKKESFPLTVTSAQKNPTAFYLCATSRPRGYQPQHFGDGTRLSIL.

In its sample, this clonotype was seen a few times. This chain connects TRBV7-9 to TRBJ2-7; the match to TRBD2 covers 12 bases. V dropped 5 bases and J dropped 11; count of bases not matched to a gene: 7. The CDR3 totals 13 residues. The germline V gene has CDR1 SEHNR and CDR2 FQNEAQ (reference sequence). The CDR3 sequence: CASSPSGRADKYF. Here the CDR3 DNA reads TGTGCCAGCAGCCCTAGCGGGAGGGCCGATAAGTACTTC.

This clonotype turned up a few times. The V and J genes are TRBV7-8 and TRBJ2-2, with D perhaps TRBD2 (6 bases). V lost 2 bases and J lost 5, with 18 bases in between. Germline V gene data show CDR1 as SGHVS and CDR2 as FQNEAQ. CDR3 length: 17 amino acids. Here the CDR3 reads CASSLNTGAFRTGELFF. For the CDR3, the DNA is TGTGCCAGCAGCTTAAATACGGGAGCGTTTCGTACCGGGGAGCTGTTTTTT.

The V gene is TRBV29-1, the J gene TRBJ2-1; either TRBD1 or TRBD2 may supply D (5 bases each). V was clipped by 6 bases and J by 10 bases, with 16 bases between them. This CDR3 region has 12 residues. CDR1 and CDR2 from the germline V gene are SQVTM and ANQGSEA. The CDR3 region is CSVSSTGTEQFF. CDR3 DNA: TGCAGCGTCTCAAGCACCGGGACGGAGCAGTTCTTC.

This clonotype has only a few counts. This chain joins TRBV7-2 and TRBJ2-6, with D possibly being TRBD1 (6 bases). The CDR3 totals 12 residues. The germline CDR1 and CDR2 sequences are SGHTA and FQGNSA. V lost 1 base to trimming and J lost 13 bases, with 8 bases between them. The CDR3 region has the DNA TGTGCCAGCAGCTTAGGCAGGGGTGTCCTGACTTTC. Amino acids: CASSLGRGVLTF.

The CDR3 spells CATSPGQGTRAYEQYF. The CDR3 coding sequence is TGTGCCACCAGTCCGGGACAGGGGACCCGCGCCTACGAGCAGTACTTC. The chain links TRBV24-1 to TRBJ2-7; TRBD1 agrees at 10 bases. With 6 bases clipped from V and 2 bases from J, the junction kept 9 bases outside the gene matches. CDR3 length: 16 residues. Per the germline V gene, CDR1 is KGHDR and CDR2 is SFDVKD.

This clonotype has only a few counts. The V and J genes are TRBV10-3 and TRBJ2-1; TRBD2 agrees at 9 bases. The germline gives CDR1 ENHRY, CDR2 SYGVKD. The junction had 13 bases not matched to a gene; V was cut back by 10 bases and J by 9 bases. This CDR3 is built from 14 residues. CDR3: CATYPGTSRGEQFF. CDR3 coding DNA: TGTGCCACGTACCCCGGGACTAGCAGGGGTGAGCAGTTCTTC.

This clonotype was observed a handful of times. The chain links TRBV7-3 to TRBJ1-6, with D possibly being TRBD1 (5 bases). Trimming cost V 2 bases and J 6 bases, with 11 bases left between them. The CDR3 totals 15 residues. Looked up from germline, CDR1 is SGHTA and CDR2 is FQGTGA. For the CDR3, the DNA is TGTGCCAGCAGCTTAGGGACTGAGGGTAATTCACCCCTCCACTTT. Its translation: CASSLGTEGNSPLHF.

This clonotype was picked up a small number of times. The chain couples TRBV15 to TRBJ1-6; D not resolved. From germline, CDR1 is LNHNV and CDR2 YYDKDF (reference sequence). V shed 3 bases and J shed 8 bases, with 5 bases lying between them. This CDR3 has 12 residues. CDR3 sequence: CATSSPDSPLHF. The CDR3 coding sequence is TGTGCCACCAGCAGTCCTGATTCACCCCTCCACTTT. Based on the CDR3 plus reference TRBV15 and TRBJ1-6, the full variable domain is DAMVIQNPRYQVTQFGKPVTLSCSQTLNHNVMYWYQQKSSQAPKLLFHYYDKDFNNEADTPDNFQSRRPNTSFCFLDIRSPGLGDTAMYLCATSSPDSPLHFGNGTRLTVT.

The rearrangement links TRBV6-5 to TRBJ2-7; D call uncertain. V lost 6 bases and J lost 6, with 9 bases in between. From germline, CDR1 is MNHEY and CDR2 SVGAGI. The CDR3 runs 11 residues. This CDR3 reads CASSAGVEQYF. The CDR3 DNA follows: TGTGCCAGCAGCGCAGGTGTCGAGCAGTACTTC.

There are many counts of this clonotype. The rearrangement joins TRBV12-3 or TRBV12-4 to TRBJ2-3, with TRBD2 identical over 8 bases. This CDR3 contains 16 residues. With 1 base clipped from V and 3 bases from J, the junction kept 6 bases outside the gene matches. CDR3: CASSLVGTRVTDTQYF. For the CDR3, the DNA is TGTGCCAGCAGTTTAGTAGGGACTAGAGTTACAGATACGCAGTATTTT.